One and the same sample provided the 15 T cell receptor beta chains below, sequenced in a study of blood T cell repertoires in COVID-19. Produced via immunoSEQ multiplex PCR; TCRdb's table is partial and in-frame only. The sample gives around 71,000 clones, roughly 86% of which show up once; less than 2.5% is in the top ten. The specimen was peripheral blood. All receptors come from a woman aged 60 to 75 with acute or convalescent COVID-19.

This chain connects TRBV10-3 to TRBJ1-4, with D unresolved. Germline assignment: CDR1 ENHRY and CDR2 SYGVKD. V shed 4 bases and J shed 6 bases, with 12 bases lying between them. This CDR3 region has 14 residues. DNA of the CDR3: TGTGCCATCAGTGCGGCCGGGATAGATGAAAAACTGTTTTTT. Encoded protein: CAISAAGIDEKLFF.

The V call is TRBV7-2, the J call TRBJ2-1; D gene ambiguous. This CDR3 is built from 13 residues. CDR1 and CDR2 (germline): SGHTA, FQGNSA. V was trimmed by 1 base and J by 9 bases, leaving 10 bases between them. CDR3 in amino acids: CASSLGLPVEQFF. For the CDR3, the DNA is TGTGCCAGCAGCTTAGGTCTGCCGGTTGAGCAGTTCTTC.

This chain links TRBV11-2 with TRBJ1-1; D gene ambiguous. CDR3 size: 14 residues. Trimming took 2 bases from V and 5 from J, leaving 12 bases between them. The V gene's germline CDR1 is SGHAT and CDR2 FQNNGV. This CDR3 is CASSLYSGVTEAFF. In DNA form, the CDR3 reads TGTGCCAGCAGCTTATATTCGGGAGTGACTGAAGCTTTCTTT.

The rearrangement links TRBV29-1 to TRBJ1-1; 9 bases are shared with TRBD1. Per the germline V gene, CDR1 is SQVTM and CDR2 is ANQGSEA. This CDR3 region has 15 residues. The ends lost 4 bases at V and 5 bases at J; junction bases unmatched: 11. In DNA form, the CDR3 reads TGCAGCGTTGTCGGTACAGGGGGCGCGGGTACTGAAGCTTTCTTT. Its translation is CSVVGTGGAGTEAFF.

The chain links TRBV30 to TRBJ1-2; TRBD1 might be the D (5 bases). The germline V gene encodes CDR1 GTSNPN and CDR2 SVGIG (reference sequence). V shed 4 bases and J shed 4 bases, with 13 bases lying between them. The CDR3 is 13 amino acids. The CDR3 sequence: CAWTSGGIYGYTF. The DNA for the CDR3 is TGTGCCTGGACCTCGGGGGGGATCTATGGCTACACCTTC.

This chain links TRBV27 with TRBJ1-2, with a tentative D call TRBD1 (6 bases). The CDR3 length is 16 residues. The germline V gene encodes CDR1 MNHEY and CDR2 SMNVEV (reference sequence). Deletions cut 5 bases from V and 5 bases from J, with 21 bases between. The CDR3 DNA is TGTGCCAGCAGTCCGCAGGGGAGACTCGTAGGGTATGGCTACACCTTC. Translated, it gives CASSPQGRLVGYGYTF.

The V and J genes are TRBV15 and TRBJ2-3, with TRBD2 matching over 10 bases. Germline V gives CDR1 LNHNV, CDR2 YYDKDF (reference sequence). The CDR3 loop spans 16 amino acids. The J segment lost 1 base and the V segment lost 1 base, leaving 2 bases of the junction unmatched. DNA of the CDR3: TGTGCCACCAGCAGAGCTGGGACTAGCGGCACAGATACGCAGTATTTT. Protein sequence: CATSRAGTSGTDTQYF. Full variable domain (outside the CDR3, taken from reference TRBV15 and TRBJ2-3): DAMVIQNPRYQVTQFGKPVTLSCSQTLNHNVMYWYQQKSSQAPKLLFHYYDKDFNNEADTPDNFQSRRPNTSFCFLDIRSPGLGDTAMYLCATSRAGTSGTDTQYFGPGTRLTVL.

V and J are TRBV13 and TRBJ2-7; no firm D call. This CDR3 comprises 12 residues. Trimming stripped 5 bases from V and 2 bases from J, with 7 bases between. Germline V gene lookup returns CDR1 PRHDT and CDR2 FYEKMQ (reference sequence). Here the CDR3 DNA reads TGTGCCAGCAGCCAAACACCCTACGAGCAGTACTTC. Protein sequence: CASSQTPYEQYF. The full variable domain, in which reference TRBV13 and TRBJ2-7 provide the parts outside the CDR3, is AAGVIQSPRHLIKEKRETATLKCYPIPRHDTVYWYQQGPGQDPQFLISFYEKMQSDKGSIPDRFSAQQFSDYHSELNMSSLELGDSALYFCASSQTPYEQYFGPGTRLTVT.

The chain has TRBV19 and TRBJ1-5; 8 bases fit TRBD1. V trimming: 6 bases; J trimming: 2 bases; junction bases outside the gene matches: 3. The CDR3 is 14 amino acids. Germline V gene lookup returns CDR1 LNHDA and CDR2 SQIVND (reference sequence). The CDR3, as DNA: TGTGCCAGTAGCCAGGGGGCCGGCAATCAGCCCCAGCATTTT. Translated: CASSQGAGNQPQHF.

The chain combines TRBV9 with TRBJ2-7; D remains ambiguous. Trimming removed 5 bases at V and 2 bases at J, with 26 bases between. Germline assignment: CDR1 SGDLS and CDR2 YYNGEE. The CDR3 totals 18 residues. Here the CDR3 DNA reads TGTGCCAGCAGAACTATTCTGGGTGCCACCCAAACCCCCTACGAGCAGTACTTC. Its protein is CASRTILGATQTPYEQYF.

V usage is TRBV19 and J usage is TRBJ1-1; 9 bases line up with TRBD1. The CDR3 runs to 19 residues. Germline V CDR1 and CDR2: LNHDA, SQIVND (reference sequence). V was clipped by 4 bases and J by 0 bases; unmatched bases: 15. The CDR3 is CASSRGDGQGRDLNTEAFF. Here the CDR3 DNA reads TGTGCCAGTAGTAGGGGGGACGGACAGGGGCGAGATTTGAACACTGAAGCTTTCTTT. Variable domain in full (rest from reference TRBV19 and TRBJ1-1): DGGITQSPKYLFRKEGQNVTLSCEQNLNHDAMYWYRQDPGQGLRLIYYSQIVNDFQKGDIAEGYSVSREKKESFPLTVTSAQKNPTAFYLCASSRGDGQGRDLNTEAFFGQGTRLTVV.

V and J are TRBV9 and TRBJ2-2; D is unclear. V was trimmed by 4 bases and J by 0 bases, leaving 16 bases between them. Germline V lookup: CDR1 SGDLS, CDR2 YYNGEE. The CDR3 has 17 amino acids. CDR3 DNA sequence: TGTGCCAGCAGCTATAATGTTGGCGGATCGAACACCGGGGAGCTGTTTTTT. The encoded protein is CASSYNVGGSNTGELFF.

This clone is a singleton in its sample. CDR3 nucleotide sequence: TGTGCCAGCAGTCATCCTTCCGACAGGGCCAATGAGCAGTTCTTC. Protein sequence: CASSHPSDRANEQFF. The chain links TRBV28 to TRBJ2-1; 7 bases agree with TRBD1. J lost 6 bases, V lost 5 bases, and 10 bases had no gene match. The CDR3 has 15 amino acids. Germline V gene data show CDR1 as MDHEN and CDR2 as SYDVKM.

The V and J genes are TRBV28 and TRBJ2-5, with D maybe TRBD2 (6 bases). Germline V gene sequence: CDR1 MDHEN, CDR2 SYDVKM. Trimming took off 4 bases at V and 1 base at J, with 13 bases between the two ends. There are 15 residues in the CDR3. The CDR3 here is CASSSSGEAQETQYF. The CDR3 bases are TGTGCCAGCAGTTCATCGGGGGAAGCCCAAGAGACCCAGTACTTC.

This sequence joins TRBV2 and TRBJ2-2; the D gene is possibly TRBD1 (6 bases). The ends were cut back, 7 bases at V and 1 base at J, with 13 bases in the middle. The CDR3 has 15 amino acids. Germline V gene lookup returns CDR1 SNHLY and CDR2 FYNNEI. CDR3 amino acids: CASTGRGGNTGELFF. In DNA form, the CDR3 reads TGTGCCAGCACGGGAAGAGGGGGGAACACCGGGGAGCTGTTTTTT. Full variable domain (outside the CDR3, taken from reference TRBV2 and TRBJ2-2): EPEVTQTPSHQVTQMGQEVILRCVPISNHLYFYWYRQILGQKVEFLVSFYNNEISEKSEIFDDQFSVERPDGSNFTLKIRSTKLEDSAMYFCASTGRGGNTGELFFGEGSRLTVL.